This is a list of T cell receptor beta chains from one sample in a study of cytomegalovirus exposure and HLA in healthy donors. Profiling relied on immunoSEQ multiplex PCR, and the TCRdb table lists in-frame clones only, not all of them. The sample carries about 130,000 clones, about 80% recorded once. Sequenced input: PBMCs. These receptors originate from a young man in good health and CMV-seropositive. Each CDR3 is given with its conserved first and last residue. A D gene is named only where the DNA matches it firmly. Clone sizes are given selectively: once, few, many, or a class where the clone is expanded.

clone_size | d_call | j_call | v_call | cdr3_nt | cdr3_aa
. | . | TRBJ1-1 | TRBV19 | TGTGCCAGTAGTATCCCGGGGGGACGGAACACTGAAGCTTTCTTT | CASSIPGGRNTEAFF
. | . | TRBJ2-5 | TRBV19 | TGTGCCAGTAGAGACTGGCGAGAGACCCAGTACTTC | CASRDWRETQYF
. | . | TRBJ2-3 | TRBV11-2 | TGTGCCAGCAGCTTAGATTTCGGTTACCTCACAGATACGCAGTATTTT | CASSLDFGYLTDTQYF
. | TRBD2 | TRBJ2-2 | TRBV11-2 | TGTGCCAGCAGAACTAGCGGGGGGGCCTCGAGCGGGGAGCTGTTTTTT | CASRTSGGASSGELFF
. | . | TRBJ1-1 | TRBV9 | TGTGCCAGCAGCCCAGGCAGGAACACTGAAGCTTTCTTT | CASSPGRNTEAFF
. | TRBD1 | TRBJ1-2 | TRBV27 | TGTGCCAGCAGTCTGCGGGACAGGGAGGGGAGGGCCTTC | CASSLRDREGRAF
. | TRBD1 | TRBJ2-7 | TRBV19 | TGTGCCAGTAGTATTGCGACAGGGTCCTACGAGCAGTACTTC | CASSIATGSYEQYF
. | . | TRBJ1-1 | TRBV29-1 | TGCAGCGGAGGGACTGCACGTGAAGCTTTCTTT | CSGGTAREAFF
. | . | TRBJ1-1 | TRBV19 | TGTGCCAGTAGTATAACAGACGTAGCTTTCTTT | CASSITDVAFF
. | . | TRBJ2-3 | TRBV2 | TGTGCCAGCAGTCCCAGGGATTCAGATACGCAGTATTTT | CASSPRDSDTQYF
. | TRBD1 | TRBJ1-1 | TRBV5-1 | TGCGCCAGCAGACCGAACCCACAGGGGCAAACTGAAGCTTTCTTT | CASRPNPQGQTEAFF
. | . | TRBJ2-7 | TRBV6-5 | TGTGCCAGCAGGGGTGGGGGGACCTACGAGCAGTACTTC | CASRGGGTYEQYF
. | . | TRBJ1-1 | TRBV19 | TGTGCCAGTAGTTCGTTTACAGGCCACGGGGCTTTCTTT | CASSSFTGHGAFF
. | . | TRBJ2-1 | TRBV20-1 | TGCAGTTCCCTTCTCCTCGGTGAGCAGTTCTTC | CSSLLLGEQFF
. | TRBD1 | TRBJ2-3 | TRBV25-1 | TGTGCCAGCACACCTTTGGGACAGGGTACAGATACGCAGTATTTT | CASTPLGQGTDTQYF
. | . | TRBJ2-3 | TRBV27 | TGTGCCAGCCGCGATTGGAGGTATCGCACAGATACGCAGTATTTT | CASRDWRYRTDTQYF
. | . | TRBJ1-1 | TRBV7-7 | TGTGCCAGCAGTCAAGACAGCCACACTGAAGCTTTCTTT | CASSQDSHTEAFF
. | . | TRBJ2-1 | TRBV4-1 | TGCGCCAGCAGCCCTATGCCCTCCTACAATGAGCAGTTCTTC | CASSPMPSYNEQFF
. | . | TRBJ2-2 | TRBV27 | TGTGCCAGCAGTTTACAAGGACACCCGAACACCGGGGAGCTGTTTTTT | CASSLQGHPNTGELFF
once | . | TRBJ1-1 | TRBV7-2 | TGTGCCAGCAGCCCTGGACCCAGGGCTGCTGAAGCTTTCTTT | CASSPGPRAAEAFF
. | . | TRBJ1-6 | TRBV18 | TGTGCCAGCTCACAGGGGGGGGATCAATCACCCCTCCACTTT | CASSQGGDQSPLHF
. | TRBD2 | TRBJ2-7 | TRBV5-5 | TGTGCCAGCAGCCCGCCGGGAGGATACGAGCAGTACTTC | CASSPPGGYEQYF
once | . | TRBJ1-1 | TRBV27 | TGTGCCAGCCATTCACCCGGAGGCGACACTGAAGCTTTCTTT | CASHSPGGDTEAFF
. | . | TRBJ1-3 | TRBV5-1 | TGCGCCAGCAGCTTGGGGGAGTCCGGGAACACCATATATTTT | CASSLGESGNTIYF
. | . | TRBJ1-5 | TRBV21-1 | TGTGCCAGCAGCAAAGTTATAGAGGGGGTGAATCAGCCCCAGCATTTT | CASSKVIEGVNQPQHF
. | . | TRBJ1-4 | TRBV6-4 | TGTGCCAGCAGTGTCTCGTATAATGAAAAACTGTTTTTT | CASSVSYNEKLFF
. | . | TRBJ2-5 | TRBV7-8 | TGTGCCAGCAGCCCTCCCTCCGTGAGTCCCCAAGAGACCCAGTACTTC | CASSPPSVSPQETQYF
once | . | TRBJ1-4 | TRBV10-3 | TGTGCCATCAGTGCGGGGGGAGAAAAACTGTTTTTT | CAISAGGEKLFF
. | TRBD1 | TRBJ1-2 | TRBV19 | TGTGCCAGTAGATTAAGGAACAGGGGAACTAACTATGGCTACACCTTC | CASRLRNRGTNYGYTF
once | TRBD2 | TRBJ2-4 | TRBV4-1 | TGCGCCAGCAGCCAATTGGGGACACAAAGCGGGGGTGACATTCAGTACTTC | CASSQLGTQSGGDIQYF
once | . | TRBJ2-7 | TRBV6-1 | TGTGCCAGCAACCCCCAAACAGGCTCCTACGAGCAGTACTTC | CASNPQTGSYEQYF
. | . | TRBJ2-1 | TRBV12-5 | TGTGCTAGTGGTTTTGATAAGCTCGACAATGAGCAGTTCTTC | CASGFDKLDNEQFF
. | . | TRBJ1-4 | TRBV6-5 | TGTGCCAGCAGTTACGGAGCAACTAATGAAAAACTGTTTTTT | CASSYGATNEKLFF
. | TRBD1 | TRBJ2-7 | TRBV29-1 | TGCAGCGCCAGGGGACAGGTGTCCTACGAGCAGTACTTC | CSARGQVSYEQYF
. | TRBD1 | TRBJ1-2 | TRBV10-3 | TGTGCCATCATGGCGGCAGGGGGACTTGGCTACACCTTC | CAIMAAGGLGYTF
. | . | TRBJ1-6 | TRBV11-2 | TGTGCCAGCAGCTTAGATCCCCCGACAGTCATGATAAATTCACCCCTCCACTTT | CASSLDPPTVMINSPLHF
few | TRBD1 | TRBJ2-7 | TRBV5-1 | TGCGCCAGCAGAAACCAGGGGGACTACGAGCAGTACTTC | CASRNQGDYEQYF
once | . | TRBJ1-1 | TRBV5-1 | TGCGCCAGCAGCCCTTGGGATCGGGGGGTTTCAACTGAAGCTTTCTTT | CASSPWDRGVSTEAFF
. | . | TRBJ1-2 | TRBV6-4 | TGTGCCAGCAGTGACCAACCACAGGGAGGGTATGGCTACACCTTC | CASSDQPQGGYGYTF
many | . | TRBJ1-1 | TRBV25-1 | TGTGCCAGCATGTCGGGGGGAACTGAAGCTTTCTTT | CASMSGGTEAFF
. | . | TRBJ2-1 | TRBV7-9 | TGTGCCAGCAGCGCGAGCGAAGCCTACAATGAGCAGTTCTTC | CASSASEAYNEQFF
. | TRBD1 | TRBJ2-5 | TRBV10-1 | TGCGCCAGCAGTGAGTCCAGGGGGCGCCCCTCCAGAGAGACCCAGTACTTC | CASSESRGRPSRETQYF
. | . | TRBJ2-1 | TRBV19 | TGTGCCAGTAGCAGCCTGGGGAGCGGCGATGAGCAGTTCTTC | CASSSLGSGDEQFF
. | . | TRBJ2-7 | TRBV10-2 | TGCGCCAGCAGTAAGCTTGCAGGGGCGCCCTACGAGCAGTACTTC | CASSKLAGAPYEQYF
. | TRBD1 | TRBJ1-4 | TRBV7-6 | TGTGCCAGTTCCGGGACAGAAAATGAAAAACTGTTTTTT | CASSGTENEKLFF
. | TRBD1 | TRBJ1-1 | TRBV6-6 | TGTGCCAGCAGTTACGGGACAGGGGTTACTGAAGCTTTCTTT | CASSYGTGVTEAFF
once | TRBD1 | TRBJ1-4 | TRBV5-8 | TGTGCCAGCACCTGGGACAGCAATAATGAAAAACTGTTTTTT | CASTWDSNNEKLFF
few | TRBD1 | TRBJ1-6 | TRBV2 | TGTGCCAGCAGGAGGACAGGGGCGGGTGGTTCACCCCTCCACTTT | CASRRTGAGGSPLHF
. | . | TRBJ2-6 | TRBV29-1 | TGCAGCGTCCGTGGCCGATCTGGGGCCAACGTCCTGACTTTC | CSVRGRSGANVLTF
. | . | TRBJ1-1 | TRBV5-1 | TGCGCCAGCAGCCTTAGACAGACCCATGCATGGAACACTGAAGCTTTCTTT | CASSLRQTHAWNTEAFF
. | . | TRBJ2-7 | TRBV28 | TGTGCCAGCAGTTGGTCGGCAGGTCAAAGCTACGAGCAGTACTTC | CASSWSAGQSYEQYF
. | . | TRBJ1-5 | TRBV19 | TGTGCCAGTAGTATGTGGGCGAGTCAGCCCCAGCATTTT | CASSMWASQPQHF
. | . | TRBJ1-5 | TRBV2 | TGTGCCAGCAGCCCCTACTTGTCCGCCCCCCCCCAGCATTTT | CASSPYLSAPPQHF
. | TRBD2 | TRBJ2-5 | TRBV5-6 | TGTGCCAGCAGCTTCTTACTAGCGTCTGTAGAGACCCAGTACTTC | CASSFLLASVETQYF
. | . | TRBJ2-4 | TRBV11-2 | TGTGCCAGCAGCTTAGAGGCTCAGGGGGGCATTCAGTACTTC | CASSLEAQGGIQYF
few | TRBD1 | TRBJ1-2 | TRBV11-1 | TGTGCCAGCAGCTCGGGACAGGGTTACGGCTACACCTTC | CASSSGQGYGYTF
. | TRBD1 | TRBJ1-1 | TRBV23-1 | TGCGCCAGCAGGGACAGGGCAATTCGCACTGAAGCTCTCTTT | CASRDRAIRTEALF
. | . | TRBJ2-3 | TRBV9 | TGTGCCAGCAGCGGGGAACAGGGCACAGATACGCAGTATTTT | CASSGEQGTDTQYF
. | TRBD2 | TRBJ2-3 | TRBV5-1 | TGCGCCAGCAGCTTGGAAGCTAGCGGGACAGATACGCAGTATTTT | CASSLEASGTDTQYF
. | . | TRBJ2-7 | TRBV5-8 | TGTGCCAGCAGCTTGTGGGGGGAAATCCACGAGCAGTACTTC | CASSLWGEIHEQYF